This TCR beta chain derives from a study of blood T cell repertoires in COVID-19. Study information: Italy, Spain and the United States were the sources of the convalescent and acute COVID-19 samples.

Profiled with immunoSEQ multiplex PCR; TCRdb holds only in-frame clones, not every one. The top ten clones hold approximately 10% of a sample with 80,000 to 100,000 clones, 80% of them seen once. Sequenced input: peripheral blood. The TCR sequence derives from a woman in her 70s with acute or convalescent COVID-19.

The DNA for the CDR3 is TGTGCCAGCAGTTTAGGCGCAGGGGAGACCTTC. Protein sequence: CASSLGAGETF. The chain couples TRBV12-3 or TRBV12-4 to TRBJ1-2; a possible D gene is TRBD1 (6 bases). The CDR3 sequence is 11 residues long. Trimming cost V 1 base and J 14 bases, with 11 bases left between them.